This TCR beta chain was recovered during a study of CD8+ T cells in alopecia areata. The sequencing template was cDNA reverse transcribed from extracted RNA. Clones were read by immunoSEQ multiplex PCR, and TCRdb kept only the in-frame ones, dropping some. This repertoire shows 110,000 or so clones, around two fifths found once; its top ten account for over 3%. The CDR3 extends over 14 amino acids. Looked up from germline, CDR1 is SNHLY and CDR2 is FYNNEI. Trimming pared 1 base from V and 1 base from J, leaving 7 bases between. This chain links TRBV2 with TRBJ1-1; D remains unclear. The sequence derives from a human donor with alopecia areata. Sequencing was done on a sample of CD4+ T cells sorted from blood. The CDR3 DNA follows: TGTGCCAGCAGTGAAGGGACCGGGAACACTGAAGCTTTCTTT. This encodes CASSEGTGNTEAFF. The full variable domain, rest sourced from reference TRBV2 and TRBJ1-1, is EPEVTQTPSHQVTQMGQEVILRCVPISNHLYFYWYRQILGQKVEFLVSFYNNEISEKSEIFDDQFSVERPDGSNFTLKIRSTKLEDSAMYFCASSEGTGNTEAFFGQGTRLTVV.